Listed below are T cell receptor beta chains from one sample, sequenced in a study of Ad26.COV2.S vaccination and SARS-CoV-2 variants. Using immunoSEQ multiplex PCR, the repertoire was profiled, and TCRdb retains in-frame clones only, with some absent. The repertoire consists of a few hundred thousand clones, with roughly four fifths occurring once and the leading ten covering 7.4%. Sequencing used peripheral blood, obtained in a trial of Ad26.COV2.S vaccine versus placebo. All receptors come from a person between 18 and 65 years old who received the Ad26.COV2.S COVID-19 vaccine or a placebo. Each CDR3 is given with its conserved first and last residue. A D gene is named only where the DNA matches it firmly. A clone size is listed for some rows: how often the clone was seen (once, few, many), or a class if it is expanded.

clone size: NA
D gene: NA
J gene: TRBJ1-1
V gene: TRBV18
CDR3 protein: CASSPGTEAFF
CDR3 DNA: TGTGCCAGCTCACCGGGGACAGAAGCTTTCTTT

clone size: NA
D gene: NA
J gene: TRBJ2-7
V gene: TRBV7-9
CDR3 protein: CASSYPGGSGLEQYF
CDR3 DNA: TGTGCCAGCAGTTACCCTGGAGGGAGTGGGCTCGAGCAGTACTTC

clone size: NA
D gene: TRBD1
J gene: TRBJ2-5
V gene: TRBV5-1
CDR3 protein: CASSPGTAYQETQYF
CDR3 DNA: TGCGCCAGCAGCCCGGGGACAGCCTACCAAGAGACCCAGTACTTC

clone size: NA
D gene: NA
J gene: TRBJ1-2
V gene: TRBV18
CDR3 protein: CASSPGQARKGGYGYTF
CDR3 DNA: TGTGCCAGCTCACCGGGGCAGGCCCGTAAGGGTGGCTATGGCTACACCTTC

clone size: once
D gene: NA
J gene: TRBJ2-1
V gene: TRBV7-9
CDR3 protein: CASSLFEQFF
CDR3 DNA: TGTGCCAGCAGCTTGTTTGAACAGTTCTTC

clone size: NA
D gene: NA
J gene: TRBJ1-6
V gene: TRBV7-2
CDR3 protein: CASSLEVSFNSPLHF
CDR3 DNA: TGTGCCAGCAGCTTAGAGGTTTCGTTCAATTCACCCCTCCACTTT

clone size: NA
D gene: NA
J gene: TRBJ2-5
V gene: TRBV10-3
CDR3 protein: CAISEVAGAAQYF
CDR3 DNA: TGTGCCATCAGTGAGGTGGCGGGGGCGGCCCAGTACTTC

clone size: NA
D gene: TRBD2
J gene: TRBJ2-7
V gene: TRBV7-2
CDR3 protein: CASRTSLAGSGEQYF
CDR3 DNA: TGTGCCAGCAGGACGTCACTAGCGGGGTCAGGCGAGCAGTACTTC

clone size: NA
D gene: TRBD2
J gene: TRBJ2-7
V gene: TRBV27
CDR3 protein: CASSLRREGYEQYF
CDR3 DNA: TGTGCCAGCAGTTTAAGGCGGGAGGGGTACGAGCAGTACTTC

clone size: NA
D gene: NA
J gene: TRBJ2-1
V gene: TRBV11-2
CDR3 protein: CASSPGWRASSYNEQFF
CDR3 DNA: TGTGCCAGCAGCCCCGGCTGGCGGGCGAGCTCCTACAATGAGCAGTTCTTC

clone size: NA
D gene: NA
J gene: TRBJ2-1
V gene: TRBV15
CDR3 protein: CATSSVDSHEQFF
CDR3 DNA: TGTGCCACCAGCAGTGTCGACAGCCATGAGCAGTTCTTC

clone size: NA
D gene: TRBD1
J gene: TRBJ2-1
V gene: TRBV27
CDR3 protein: CASSPRSFQGAYNEQFF
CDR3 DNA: TGTGCCAGCAGTCCCCGCAGTTTTCAGGGGGCGTACAATGAGCAGTTCTTC

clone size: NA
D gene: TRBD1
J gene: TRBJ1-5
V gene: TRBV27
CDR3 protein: CASSLGQGWYQPQHF
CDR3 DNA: TGTGCCAGCTCCCTCGGACAGGGGTGGTATCAGCCCCAGCATTTT

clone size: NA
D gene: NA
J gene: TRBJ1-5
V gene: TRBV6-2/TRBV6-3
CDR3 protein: CASSSRQGNQPQHF
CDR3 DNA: TGTGCCAGCAGTTCAAGGCAGGGCAATCAGCCCCAGCATTTT

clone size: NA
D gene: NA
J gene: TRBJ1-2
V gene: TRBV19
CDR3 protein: CASSLPPRTPIHGYTF
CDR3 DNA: TGTGCCAGTAGTCTCCCCCCCCGGACACCTATCCATGGCTACACCTTC

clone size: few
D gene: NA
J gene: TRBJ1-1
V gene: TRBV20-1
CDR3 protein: CSANPGVSAFF
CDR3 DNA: TGCAGCGCGAACCCAGGGGTTTCTGCTTTCTTT

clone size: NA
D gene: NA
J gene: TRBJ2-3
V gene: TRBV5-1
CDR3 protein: CASSTSFTDTQYF
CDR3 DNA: TGCGCCAGCAGCACCAGCTTCACAGATACGCAGTATTTT

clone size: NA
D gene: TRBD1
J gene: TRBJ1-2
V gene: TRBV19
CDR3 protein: CASSPRTGYGYTF
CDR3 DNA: TGTGCCAGTAGTCCCAGGACAGGCTATGGCTACACCTTC

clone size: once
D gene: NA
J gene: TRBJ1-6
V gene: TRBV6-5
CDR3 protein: CASRLDGISPLHF
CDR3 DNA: TGTGCCAGTAGACTGGACGGAATCTCACCCCTCCACTTT

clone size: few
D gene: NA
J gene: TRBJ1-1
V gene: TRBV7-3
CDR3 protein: CASSPNRGRPMNTEAFF
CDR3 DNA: TGTGCCAGCAGCCCCAACCGGGGGAGGCCCATGAACACTGAAGCTTTCTTT

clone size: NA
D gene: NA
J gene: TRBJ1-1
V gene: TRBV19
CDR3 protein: CASSIQVTLEAFF
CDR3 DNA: TGTGCCAGTAGTATCCAAGTGACCCTTGAAGCTTTCTTT

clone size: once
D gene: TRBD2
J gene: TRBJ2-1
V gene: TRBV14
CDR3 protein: CASSQGAGLDRFF
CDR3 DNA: TGTGCCAGCAGCCAAGGGGCGGGACTAGATCGGTTCTTC

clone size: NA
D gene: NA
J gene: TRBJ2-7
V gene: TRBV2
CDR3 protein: CASKEGPDPAHEQYF
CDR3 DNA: TGTGCCAGCAAGGAGGGGCCGGATCCGGCCCACGAGCAGTACTTC

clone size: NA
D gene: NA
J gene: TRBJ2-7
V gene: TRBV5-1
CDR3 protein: CASSPGRESYEQYF
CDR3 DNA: TGCGCCAGCAGCCCGGGGCGGGAATCCTACGAGCAGTACTTC

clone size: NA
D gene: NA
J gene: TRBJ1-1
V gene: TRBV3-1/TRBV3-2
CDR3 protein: CASSPDTNTEAFF
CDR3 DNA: TGTGCCAGCAGCCCCGACACGAACACTGAAGCTTTCTTT

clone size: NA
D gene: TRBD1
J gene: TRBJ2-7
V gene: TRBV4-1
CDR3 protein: CASSHLGTGGQEQYF
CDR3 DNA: TGCGCCAGCAGCCATCTCGGGACAGGGGGCCAAGAGCAGTACTTC

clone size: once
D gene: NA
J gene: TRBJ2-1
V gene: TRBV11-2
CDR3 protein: CASSPRGAGEQFF
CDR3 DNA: TGTGCCAGCAGCCCCAGGGGGGCGGGTGAGCAGTTCTTC

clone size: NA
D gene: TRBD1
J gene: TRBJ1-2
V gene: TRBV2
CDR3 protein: CASSPLGGTGTNGYTF
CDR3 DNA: TGTGCCAGCAGTCCCCTCGGGGGGACAGGGACGAATGGCTACACCTTC

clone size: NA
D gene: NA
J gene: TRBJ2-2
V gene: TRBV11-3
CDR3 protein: CASSLHPPGAGELFF
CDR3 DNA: TGTGCCAGCAGCTTACATCCCCCGGGGGCCGGGGAGCTGTTTTTT

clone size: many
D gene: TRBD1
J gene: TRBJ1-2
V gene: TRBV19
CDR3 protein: CASNSGQGLGYTF
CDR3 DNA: TGTGCCAGTAACTCGGGACAGGGGCTTGGCTACACCTTC

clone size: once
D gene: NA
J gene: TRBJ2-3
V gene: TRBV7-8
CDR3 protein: CASSSTPDTQYF
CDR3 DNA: TGTGCCAGCAGCTCAACCCCAGATACGCAGTATTTT

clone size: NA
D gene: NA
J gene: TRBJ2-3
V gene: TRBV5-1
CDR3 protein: CASSLAGGDTQYF
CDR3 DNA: TGCGCCAGCAGCTTGGCCGGTGGGGATACGCAGTATTTT

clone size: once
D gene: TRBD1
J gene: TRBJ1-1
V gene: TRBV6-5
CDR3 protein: CASSPLGTGNTEAFF
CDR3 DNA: TGTGCCAGCAGCCCCCTCGGGACAGGGAACACTGAAGCTTTCTTT

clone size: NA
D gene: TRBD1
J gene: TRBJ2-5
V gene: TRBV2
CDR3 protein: CASKRTGGVETQYF
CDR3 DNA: TGTGCCAGCAAGCGAACAGGGGGCGTGGAGACCCAGTACTTC

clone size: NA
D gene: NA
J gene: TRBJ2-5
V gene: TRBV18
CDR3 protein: CASSPRTLQETQYF
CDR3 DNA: TGTGCCAGCTCACCACGGACCCTCCAAGAGACCCAGTACTTC

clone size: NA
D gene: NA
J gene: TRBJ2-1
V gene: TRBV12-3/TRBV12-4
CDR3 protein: CASRGGTYNEQFF
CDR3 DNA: TGTGCCAGCAGAGGTGGGACCTACAATGAGCAGTTCTTC

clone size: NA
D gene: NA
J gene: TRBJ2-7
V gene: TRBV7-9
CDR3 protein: CASSSQRVSNSYEQYF
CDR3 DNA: TGTGCCAGCAGCTCCCAGAGGGTTAGTAACTCCTACGAGCAGTACTTC

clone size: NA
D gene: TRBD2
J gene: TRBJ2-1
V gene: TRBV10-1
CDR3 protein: CASSDKREGFYNEQFF
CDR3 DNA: TGCGCCAGCAGTGACAAGCGGGAGGGATTCTACAATGAGCAGTTCTTC

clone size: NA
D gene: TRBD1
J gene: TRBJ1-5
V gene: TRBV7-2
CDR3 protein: CASSQDRGVNQPQHF
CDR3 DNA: TGTGCCAGCTCCCAGGACAGGGGGGTCAATCAGCCCCAGCATTTT